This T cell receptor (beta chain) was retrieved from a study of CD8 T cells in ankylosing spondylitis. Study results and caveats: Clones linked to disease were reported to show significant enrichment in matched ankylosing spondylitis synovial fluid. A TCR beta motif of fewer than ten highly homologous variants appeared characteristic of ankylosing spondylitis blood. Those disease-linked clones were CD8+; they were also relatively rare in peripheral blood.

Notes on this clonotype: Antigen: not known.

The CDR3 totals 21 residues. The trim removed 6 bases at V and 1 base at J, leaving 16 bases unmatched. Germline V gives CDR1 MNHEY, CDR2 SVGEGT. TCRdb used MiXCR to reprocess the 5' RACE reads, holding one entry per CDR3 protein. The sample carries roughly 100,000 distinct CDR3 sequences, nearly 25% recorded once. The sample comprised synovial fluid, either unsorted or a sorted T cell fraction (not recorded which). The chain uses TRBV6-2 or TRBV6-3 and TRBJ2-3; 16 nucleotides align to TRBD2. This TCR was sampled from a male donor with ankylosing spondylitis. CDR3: CASSRKASGTSGRAGTDTQYF. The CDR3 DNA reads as TGTGCCAGCAGCCGTAAAGCATCCGGGACTAGCGGGAGGGCCGGCACAGATACGCAGTATTTT.